The T cell receptor beta chain under discussion was sequenced for a study of graft-versus-host responses after intestinal transplantation. About the research overall: Transplants given to recipients were multivisceral, liver-intestinal, or isolated intestinal. Points from the study as a whole: Maximum circulating GvH clone levels tracked with early post-transplant HvG decreases. Investigators detected GvH clones in recipient marrow, with some emerging earlier in ileum or blood. Individuals who had graft-donor T cell macrochimerism had allografts that showed high graft-versus-host to host-versus-graft clonal ratios.

CDR1 and CDR2 from the germline V gene are SEHNR and FQNEAQ (reference sequence). V lost 2 bases and J 0 bases, leaving 4 bases between the germline ends. CDR3 length: 13 residues. Assay used: immunoSEQ multiplex PCR; TCRdb lists only in-frame clones, some missing. The sample lists about 97,000 clones, around nine tenths seen once, with about 16% in the top ten. As for this clone: The target antigen is unknown.

The chain combines TRBV7-9 with TRBJ1-2; unclear D gene. This TCR was sampled from a human patient who received an intestinal transplant, so some T cells may come from the graft donor. The specimen comprised PBMCs, sampled around 450 days after intestinal transplant. The CDR3 DNA follows: TGTGCCAGCAGCTTACGGCCTAACTATGGCTACACCTTC. This codes for CASSLRPNYGYTF.